A selection of T cell receptor beta chains follows, all from one sample in a study of CD8 T cells in ankylosing spondylitis. TCRdb reprocessed the 5' RACE reads with MiXCR, giving one entry per CDR3 protein. The table records 350,000 or so distinct CDR3 sequences, roughly 14% of them present only once. Source material: blood, either unsorted or a sorted T cell fraction (not recorded which). The receptor set was obtained from a male donor with ankylosing spondylitis or in good health (not recorded which). The CDR3 runs from the conserved cysteine through the conserved F or W. D genes are given only for firm matches. The size field is filled for only some rows; it gives once, few, many or a size class.

TRBJ2-7	12	TRBD1	TRBV12-3/TRBV12-4	-	CASSHRGHEQYF	TGTGCCAGCAGCCACAGGGGGCATGAGCAGTACTTC
TRBJ2-7	16	TRBD2	TRBV18	-	CASSSLRLAGYTEQYF	TGTGCCAGCTCATCTCTTCGACTAGCGGGGTACACCGAGCAGTACTTC
TRBJ1-1	15	-	TRBV5-1	-	CASSLVGERSAEAFF	TGCGCCAGCAGCTTGGTGGGGGAGAGAAGCGCTGAAGCTTTCTTT
TRBJ2-1	14	TRBD1	TRBV24-1	-	CATSEPGQYNEQFF	TGTGCCACCAGTGAACCGGGACAGTACAATGAGCAGTTCTTC
TRBJ2-3	16	-	TRBV2	-	CASSEGSRAGTDTQYF	TGTGCCAGCAGTGAAGGGTCTAGGGCGGGCACAGATACGCAGTATTTT
TRBJ1-2	12	TRBD1	TRBV15	-	CATSPGGDGYTF	TGTGCCACCAGCCCAGGGGGGGATGGCTACACCTTC
TRBJ1-1	16	TRBD1	TRBV2	few	CASSEEMDRWNTEAFF	TGTGCCAGCAGTGAAGAGATGGACAGGTGGAACACTGAAGCTTTCTTT
TRBJ2-2	17	-	TRBV6-5	few	CASSTSGGPANTGELFF	-
TRBJ2-1	14	TRBD2	TRBV19	-	CASSSGGAYNEQFF	TGTGCCAGTAGTAGCGGGGGGGCCTACAATGAGCAGTTCTTC
TRBJ2-2	17	-	TRBV7-9	-	CASSHQGGRAYTGELFF	TGTGCCAGCAGCCACCAGGGAGGTCGGGCGTATACCGGGGAGCTGTTTTTT
TRBJ1-1	16	-	TRBV7-9	many	CASSYSRVPGDTEAFF	TGTGCCAGCAGTTACTCCCGGGTCCCGGGAGACACTGAAGCTTTCTTT
TRBJ2-1	15	-	TRBV19	-	CASSRFGGSYNEQFF	TGTGCCAGTAGTAGATTCGGGGGCTCCTACAATGAGCAGTTCTTC
TRBJ2-3	15	-	TRBV5-1	few	CASSLGDNLADTQYF	TGCGCCAGCAGCTTGGGAGATAACTTGGCGGATACGCAGTATTTT
TRBJ2-7	15	TRBD2	TRBV30	-	CAWSVGEGIVYEQYF	TGTGCCTGGAGTGTCGGGGAGGGAATAGTCTACGAGCAGTACTTC
TRBJ1-2	15	-	TRBV6-1	many	CASVGLRSAGYGYTF	TGTGCCTCCGTGGGCCTTCGATCGGCGGGTTATGGCTACACCTTC
TRBJ2-2	16	-	TRBV7-2	-	CASSLVRRIGSGELFF	TGTGCCAGCAGCTTAGTTCGGAGGATAGGTTCCGGGGAGCTGTTTTTT
TRBJ1-5	15	TRBD1	TRBV5-6	many	CASSLNRGRGQPQHF	TGTGCCAGCAGCTTGAACAGGGGGCGAGGTCAGCCCCAGCATTTT
TRBJ2-2	15	-	TRBV12-3/TRBV12-4	few	CASSLPRRGTGELFF	TGTGCCAGCAGTTTGCCCCGGCGGGGCACCGGGGAGCTGTTTTTT
TRBJ2-1	16	TRBD1	TRBV7-9	few	CASSLPGQGKRDEQFF	TGTGCCAGCAGCTTACCGGGACAGGGGAAAAGAGATGAGCAGTTCTTC
TRBJ1-4	14	-	TRBV6-1	few	CASRQTGESEKLFF	TGTGCCAGCAGACAGACAGGCGAGAGTGAAAAACTGTTTTTT
TRBJ2-1	13	-	TRBV6-1	-	CASSRSGYNEQFF	TGTGCCAGCAGCCGTAGCGGTTACAATGAGCAGTTCTTC
TRBJ2-1	15	TRBD2	TRBV6-1	few	CASTSGKGVYNEQFF	TGTGCCAGCACTAGCGGGAAGGGAGTGTACAATGAGCAGTTCTTC
TRBJ2-3	13	-	TRBV5-1	-	CASSLAPMGTQYF	TGCGCCAGCAGCTTGGCCCCAATGGGCACGCAGTATTTT
TRBJ2-7	16	-	TRBV20-1	few	CSASLGSRTLPLEQYF	TGCAGTGCTAGTTTAGGGTCGCGCACCCTTCCCCTCGAGCAGTACTTC
TRBJ1-1	11	-	TRBV5-1	few	CASSSQQEAFF	TGCGCCAGCAGCTCACAGCAAGAAGCTTTCTTT
TRBJ2-1	14	-	TRBV5-1	-	CASSLVLDYNEQFF	TGCGCCAGCAGCTTGGTGCTAGACTACAATGAGCAGTTCTTC
TRBJ2-1	16	TRBD2	TRBV9	-	CASSPRTSGGANEQFF	TGTGCCAGCAGCCCCCGAACTAGCGGGGGGGCCAATGAGCAGTTCTTC
TRBJ1-1	14	-	TRBV4-1	-	CASSPEQGNTEAFF	TGCGCCAGCAGCCCTGAACAGGGCAACACTGAAGCTTTCTTT
TRBJ2-3	14	-	TRBV9	few	CASSVGGSLGTQYF	TGTGCCAGCAGCGTAGGTGGATCCTTGGGTACGCAGTATTTT
TRBJ2-4	13	-	TRBV5-8	-	CASSSFGGGIQYF	TGTGCCAGCTCCTCGTTCGGGGGAGGCATTCAGTACTTC
TRBJ2-5	14	-	TRBV15	-	CATRLPGSQETQYF	TGTGCCACTAGACTACCGGGTTCCCAAGAGACCCAGTACTTC
TRBJ2-1	14	TRBD1	TRBV5-1	-	CASSLSGQGDEQFF	TGCGCCAGCAGCTTGAGTGGACAGGGCGATGAGCAGTTCTTC
TRBJ2-2	16	-	TRBV20-1	few	CSARDLRRTNTGELFF	TGCAGTGCTAGAGATCTGAGGCGAACGAACACCGGGGAGCTGTTTTTT
TRBJ1-1	12	TRBD1	TRBV20-1	-	CSAHDRGGEAFF	TGCAGTGCTCATGACAGGGGGGGTGAAGCTTTCTTT
TRBJ1-5	14	TRBD1	TRBV12-3/TRBV12-4	many	CASSRQGSNQPQHF	TGTGCCAGCAGTCGACAGGGGAGCAATCAGCCCCAGCATTTT
TRBJ2-5	17	TRBD2	TRBV14	once	CASSQDKRETGRETQYF	TGTGCCAGCAGCCAAGATAAGCGGGAGACGGGCAGAGAGACCCAGTACTTC
TRBJ2-1	16	TRBD2	TRBV10-3	few	CAISAGLAGGPGEQFF	TGTGCCATCAGTGCTGGACTAGCGGGGGGGCCCGGTGAGCAGTTCTTC
TRBJ2-3	15	TRBD2	TRBV7-2	-	CASSQGGQGGDTQYF	TGTGCCAGCAGCCAGGGAGGGCAGGGCGGGGATACGCAGTATTTT
TRBJ2-5	15	TRBD2	TRBV5-1	few	CATTLSGGRQETQYF	TGCGCCACCACCCTTAGCGGGGGCCGACAAGAGACCCAGTACTTC
TRBJ2-2	15	-	TRBV7-9	few	CASSLSAGYTGELFF	TGTGCCAGCAGCTTATCGGCAGGGTACACCGGGGAGCTGTTTTTT
TRBJ2-6	14	-	TRBV12-3/TRBV12-4	few	CASSSTAGANVLTF	TGTGCCAGCAGTTCGACGGCTGGGGCCAACGTCCTGACTTTC
TRBJ1-1	11	-	TRBV20-1	-	CSATINTEAFF	TGCAGTGCTACGATAAACACTGAAGCTTTCTTT
TRBJ2-3	13	-	TRBV20-1	few	CSASGLGTDTQYF	TGCAGTGCTAGTGGGCTAGGAACAGATACGCAGTATTTT
TRBJ2-7	13	TRBD2	TRBV20-1	few	CSASERGLYEQYF	TGCAGTGCTAGTGAGCGGGGGCTCTACGAGCAGTACTTC
TRBJ2-7	13	-	TRBV20-1	few	CSARRPQNYEQYF	TGCAGTGCTAGGAGGCCCCAAAACTACGAGCAGTACTTC
TRBJ2-3	19	TRBD2	TRBV4-1	-	CASSQVPSGRGHSTDTQYF	TGCGCCAGCAGCCAAGTACCTAGCGGGAGAGGACATAGCACAGATACGCAGTATTTT
TRBJ2-1	15	-	TRBV10-3	-	CAISGQAVSYNEQFF	TGTGCCATCAGTGGACAAGCGGTGTCCTACAATGAGCAGTTCTTC
TRBJ2-1	15	TRBD2	TRBV12-3/TRBV12-4	few	CASSITSGFIGEQFF	TGTGCCAGCAGCATTACTAGCGGGTTTATTGGTGAGCAGTTCTTC
TRBJ1-1	11	-	TRBV20-1	many	CSAWVTTEAFF	TGCAGTGCTTGGGTGACCACTGAAGCTTTCTTT
TRBJ2-7	16	TRBD2	TRBV18	few	CASSPPSGRSSYEQYF	TGTGCCAGCTCACCACCTAGCGGGAGGAGCTCCTACGAGCAGTACTTC
TRBJ2-3	16	-	TRBV5-1	-	CASSLTGGVVTDTQYF	TGCGCCAGCAGCCTTACCGGCGGGGTCGTGACAGATACGCAGTATTTT
TRBJ2-1	11	-	TRBV5-6	few	CASSFGTKQFF	TGTGCCAGCAGCTTCGGGACCAAGCAGTTCTTC